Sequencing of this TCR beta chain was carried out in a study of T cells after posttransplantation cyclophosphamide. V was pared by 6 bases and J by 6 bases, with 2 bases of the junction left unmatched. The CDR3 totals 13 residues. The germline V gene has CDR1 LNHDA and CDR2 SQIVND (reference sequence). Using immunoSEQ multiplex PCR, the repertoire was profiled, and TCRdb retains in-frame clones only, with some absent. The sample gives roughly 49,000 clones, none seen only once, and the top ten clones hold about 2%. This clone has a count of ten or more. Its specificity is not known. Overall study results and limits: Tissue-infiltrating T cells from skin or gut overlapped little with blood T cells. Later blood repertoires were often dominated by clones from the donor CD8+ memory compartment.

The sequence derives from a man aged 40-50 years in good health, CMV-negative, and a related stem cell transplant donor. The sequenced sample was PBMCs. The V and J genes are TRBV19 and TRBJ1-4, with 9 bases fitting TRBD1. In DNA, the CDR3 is TGTGCCAGTAGGGACAGGGGTGATGAAAAACTGTTTTTT. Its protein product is CASRDRGDEKLFF.